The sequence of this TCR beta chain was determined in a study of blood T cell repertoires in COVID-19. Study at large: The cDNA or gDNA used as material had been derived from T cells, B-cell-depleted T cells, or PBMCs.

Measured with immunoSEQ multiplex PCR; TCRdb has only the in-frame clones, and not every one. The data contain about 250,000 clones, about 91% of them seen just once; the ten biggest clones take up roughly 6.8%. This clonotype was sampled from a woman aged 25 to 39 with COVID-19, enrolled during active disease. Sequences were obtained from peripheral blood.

The CDR3 region has the DNA TGTGCCAGCAACCCCATGACAGGGGGTAATCAGCCCCAGCATTTT. Its translation: CASNPMTGGNQPQHF. The rearrangement links TRBV28 to TRBJ1-5; 9 bases are a match to TRBD1. V trimming: 7 bases; J trimming: 4 bases; junction bases outside the gene matches: 8. CDR3 length: 15 residues. Germline CDR1 and CDR2: MDHEN and SYDVKM.